This TCR beta chain was found in a study of regulatory T cells in long-lasting Graves disease. Broader study findings: Researchers reported studying only peripheral blood, not thyroid tissue. There were preferences for TRBV28, TRBJ1-2 and TRBJ2-5 in persistent disease.

Library construction for TCR beta used iRepertoire HTBI primers and Arm-PCR of CDR3 regions. TCRdb re-derived calls from the multiplex PCR reads in MiXCR, one entry per CDR3 protein. The sample lists 500,000 or so distinct CDR3 sequences, about 15% occurring once. Regarding time point: newly diagnosed GD, antithyroid drugs for less than 3 months. PBMCs provided the RNA from which the TCR library was made. This clonotype came up a few times. Antigen unknown. Per germline, CDR1 DFQATT and CDR2 SNEGSKA (reference sequence). The CDR3 contains 13 residues. Trimming removed 5 bases from V and 8 bases from J, with 15 bases in between. The sample was also reused in another study, on T cells in Graves' hyperthyroidism and ophthalmopathy. That investigation notes: With the HTBI primer set, the TCR CDR3 went through a first round of RT-PCR. Researchers found most expanded thyroid clonotypes above 0.001 in blood as well.

The sample consisted of peripheral blood mononuclear cells (PBMCs), taken at new diagnosis, from a patient treated with antithyroid drugs. The chain links TRBV20-1 to TRBJ1-4, with D maybe TRBD1 (5 bases). This receptor was obtained from a woman aged 40 to 65 with Graves disease. DNA for the CDR3: TGCAGTGCTTCCGGGGGAGTTAAGGAAAAACTGTTTTTT. Amino acid sequence: CSASGGVKEKLFF.